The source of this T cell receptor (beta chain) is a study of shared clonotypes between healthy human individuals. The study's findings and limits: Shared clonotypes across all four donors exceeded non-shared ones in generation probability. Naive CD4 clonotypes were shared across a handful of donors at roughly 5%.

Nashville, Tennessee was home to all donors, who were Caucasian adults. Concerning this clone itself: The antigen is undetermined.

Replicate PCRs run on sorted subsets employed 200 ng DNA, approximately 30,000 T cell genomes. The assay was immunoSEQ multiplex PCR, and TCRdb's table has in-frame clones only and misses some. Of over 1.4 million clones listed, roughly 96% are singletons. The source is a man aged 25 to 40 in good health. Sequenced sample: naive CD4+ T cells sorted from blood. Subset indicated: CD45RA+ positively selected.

Written as DNA, the CDR3 is TGCAGCTCCCGAAAAGCGGGAGGAGAGACCCAGTACTTC. Protein sequence: CSSRKAGGETQYF. This rearrangement joins TRBV29-1 to TRBJ2-5, with 9 bases aligning to TRBD2. This CDR3 has 13 amino acids. Per germline, CDR1 SQVTM and CDR2 ANQGSEA. Germline trimming cut 8 bases from V and 4 bases from J; bases unmatched to any gene: 8.